Listed below are T cell receptor beta chains from one sample, sequenced in a study of OX40 agonist ivuxolimab in advanced cancers. Libraries were prepared by immunoSEQ multiplex PCR; TCRdb keeps only in-frame clonotypes and omits some of them. The sample lists about 70,000 clones, roughly nine tenths seen once, with approximately 8% in the top ten. The specimen comprised CD4+ or CD8+ T cells sorted from blood, sampled in a trial of the OX40 agonist ivuxolimab. The source of these receptors is an adult with an advanced solid tumor such as melanoma, head and neck, liver or kidney cancer. Both conserved end residues are part of each CDR3. The order of the fields is J gene, V gene, clone size, D gene, CDR3 protein, CDR3 DNA. A D gene is named only where the DNA matches it firmly. Clone size, where shown, is once, few, many, or a class for clones that have expanded.

>TRBJ1-3|TRBV18|.|TRBD1
CASSPGTGGSGNTIYF
TGTGCCAGCTCACCCGGGACAGGGGGCTCTGGAAACACCATATATTTT
>TRBJ2-3|TRBV4-3|.|TRBD2
CASSQDLAGALTDTQYF
TGCGCCAGCAGCCAAGATCTAGCGGGGGCTCTCACAGATACGCAGTATTTT
>TRBJ1-5|TRBV7-9|.|.
CASSLDLGDQHF
TGTGCCAGCAGCTTAGATCTAGGGGACCAGCATTTT
>TRBJ2-5|TRBV27|.|.
CASSLTGQGNLQETQYF
TGTGCCAGCAGTTTAACGGGGCAGGGGAATCTCCAAGAGACCCAGTACTTC
>TRBJ1-2|TRBV10-3|.|TRBD1
CAISDLDRGLYENYGYTF
TGTGCCATCAGTGACCTCGACAGGGGGCTATATGAAAACTATGGCTACACCTTC
>TRBJ2-3|TRBV7-3|once|.
CASSLWGGGTDTQYF
TGTGCCAGCAGCTTATGGGGGGGCGGCACAGATACGCAGTATTTT
>TRBJ1-5|TRBV11-3|.|TRBD1
CASSSNTGGIQPQHF
TGTGCCAGCAGCTCCAATACAGGGGGCATTCAGCCCCAGCATTTT
>TRBJ2-4|TRBV7-9|.|TRBD2
CASSPPRGDPNIQYF
TGTGCCAGCAGCCCCCCTCGGGGGGACCCAAACATTCAGTACTTC
>TRBJ1-1|TRBV15|.|TRBD1
CATSFHRSGGSEAFF
TGTGCCACCAGCTTCCACCGGTCAGGGGGCTCTGAAGCTTTCTTT
>TRBJ1-1|TRBV5-4|.|.
CASSLDGGAFF
TGTGCCAGCAGCTTGGATGGAGGAGCTTTCTTT
>TRBJ1-1|TRBV7-9|.|.
CASSLGGGNTEAFF
TGTGCCAGCAGCTTAGGAGGGGGGAACACTGAAGCTTTCTTT
>TRBJ1-1|TRBV4-2|.|.
CASSQVQQSTEAFF
TGTGCCAGCAGCCAAGTTCAGCAGAGCACTGAAGCTTTCTTT
>TRBJ2-7|TRBV11-2|once|.
CASSLGAGTYEQYF
TGTGCCAGCAGCTTAGGCGCGGGGACCTACGAGCAGTACTTC
>TRBJ1-3|TRBV19|once|.
CASSPGGDTDSTIYF
TGTGCCAGTAGCCCCGGCGGGGACACCGACAGCACCATATATTTT
>TRBJ2-1|TRBV7-9|once|.
CASSLGANNEQFF
TGTGCCAGCAGCTTAGGTGCGAACAATGAGCAGTTCTTC
>TRBJ1-4|TRBV14|.|TRBD1
CASSPGTALNEKLFF
TGTGCCAGCAGCCCGGGGACAGCGCTTAATGAAAAACTGTTTTTT
>TRBJ2-7|TRBV7-8|.|.
CASSLMQESSYEQYF
TGTGCCAGCAGCTTAATGCAGGAGAGCTCCTACGAGCAGTACTTC
>TRBJ2-1|TRBV15|.|.
CATSRITGNNDYNEQFF
TGTGCCACCAGCAGGATTACAGGGAACAACGACTACAATGAGCAGTTCTTC
>TRBJ2-1|TRBV19|.|TRBD1
CASSPRTDQTPGQLYNEQFF
TGTGCCAGTAGTCCTAGGACAGACCAAACTCCGGGACAGCTGTACAATGAGCAGTTCTTC
>TRBJ1-2|TRBV4-1|.|.
CASSQDWAGNYGYTF
TGCGCCAGCAGCCAAGACTGGGCGGGGAACTATGGCTACACCTTC
>TRBJ1-4|TRBV19|.|.
CASSHQGTPLEKLFF
TGTGCCAGTAGTCACCAGGGTACGCCGTTAGAAAAACTGTTTTTT
>TRBJ2-5|TRBV5-4|.|TRBD1
CASSPDRPSGVETQYF
TGTGCCAGCAGCCCGGACAGGCCATCTGGGGTAGAGACCCAGTACTTC
>TRBJ2-1|TRBV27|.|.
CASSLSGGTNEQFF
TGTGCCAGCAGTTTATCGGGGGGCACTAATGAGCAGTTCTTC
>TRBJ2-7|TRBV4-3|.|TRBD2
CASSQDRGRGVYYEQYF
TGCGCCAGCAGCCAAGATCGGGGGCGGGGGGTCTACTACGAGCAGTACTTC
>TRBJ1-1|TRBV15|.|TRBD1
CATSREGGKGDTEAFF
TGTGCCACCAGCAGAGAAGGGGGCAAGGGGGACACTGAAGCTTTCTTT
>TRBJ2-1|TRBV7-8|.|.
CASSENNEQFF
TGTGCCAGCAGCGAGAACAATGAGCAGTTCTTC
>TRBJ1-1|TRBV9|.|.
CASSSPVEGPGTEAFF
TGTGCCAGCAGCTCCCCTGTGGAGGGGCCCGGCACTGAAGCTTTCTTT
>TRBJ2-7|TRBV6-1|.|.
CASSITGYEQYF
TGTGCCAGCAGCATAACAGGGTACGAGCAGTACTTC
>TRBJ2-7|TRBV4-1|.|.
CASSQGPAYEQYF
TGCGCCAGCAGCCAGGGACCCGCCTACGAGCAGTACTTC
>TRBJ2-1|TRBV7-9|once|.
CASTPLTGGNEQFF
TGTGCCAGCACTCCATTAACAGGAGGGAATGAGCAGTTCTTC
>TRBJ2-5|TRBV4-1|.|TRBD2
CASSPPGGAVETQYF
TGCGCCAGCAGCCCCCCCGGGGGGGCGGTTGAGACCCAGTACTTC
>TRBJ1-1|TRBV15|.|TRBD1
CATSRRQGNTEAFF
TGTGCCACCAGCAGAAGACAGGGAAATACCGAAGCTTTCTTT